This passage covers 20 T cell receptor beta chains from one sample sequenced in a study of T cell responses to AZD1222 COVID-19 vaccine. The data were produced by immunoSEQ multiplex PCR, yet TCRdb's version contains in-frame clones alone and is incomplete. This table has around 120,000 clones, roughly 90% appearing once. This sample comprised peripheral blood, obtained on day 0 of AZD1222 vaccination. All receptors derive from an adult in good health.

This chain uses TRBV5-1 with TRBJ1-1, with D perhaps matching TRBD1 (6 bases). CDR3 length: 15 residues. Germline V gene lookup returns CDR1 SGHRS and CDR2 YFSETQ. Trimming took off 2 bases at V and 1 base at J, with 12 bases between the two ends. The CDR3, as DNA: TGCGCCAGCAGCTTCCGACAGGCGGCGAACACTGAAGCTTTCTTT. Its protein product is CASSFRQAANTEAFF.

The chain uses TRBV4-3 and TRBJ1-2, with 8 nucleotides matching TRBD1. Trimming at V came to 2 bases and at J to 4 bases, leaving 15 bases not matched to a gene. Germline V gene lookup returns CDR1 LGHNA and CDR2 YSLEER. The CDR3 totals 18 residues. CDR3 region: CASSQSGTGTIRGYGYTF. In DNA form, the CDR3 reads TGCGCCAGCAGCCAATCCGGGACAGGCACGATCAGGGGCTATGGCTACACCTTC.

The CDR3 coding sequence is TGTGCCAGCAGCCAAGAATACATTCTTAGCACAGATACGCAGTATTTT. This codes for CASSQEYILSTDTQYF. The chain links TRBV3-1 (or the pseudogene TRBV3-2) to TRBJ2-3, with D unclear. V lost 0 bases to trimming and J lost 0 bases, with 10 bases between them. Germline V gives CDR1 LGHDT, CDR2 YNNKEL (reference sequence). The CDR3 extends over 16 amino acids.

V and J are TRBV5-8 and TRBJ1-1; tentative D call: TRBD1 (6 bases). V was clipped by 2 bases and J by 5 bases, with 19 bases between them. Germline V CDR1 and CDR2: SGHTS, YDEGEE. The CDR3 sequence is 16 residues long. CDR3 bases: TGTGCCAGCAGCTTTAGTAGTGATAGGGGGAGAACTGAAGCTTTCTTT. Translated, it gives CASSFSSDRGRTEAFF.

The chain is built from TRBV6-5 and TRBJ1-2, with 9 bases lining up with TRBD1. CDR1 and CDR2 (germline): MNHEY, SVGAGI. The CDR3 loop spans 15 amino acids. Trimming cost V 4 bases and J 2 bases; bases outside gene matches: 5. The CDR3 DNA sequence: TGTGCCAGCAGTTCCCCAGGACAGGGGAACTATGGCTACACCTTC. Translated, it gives CASSSPGQGNYGYTF.

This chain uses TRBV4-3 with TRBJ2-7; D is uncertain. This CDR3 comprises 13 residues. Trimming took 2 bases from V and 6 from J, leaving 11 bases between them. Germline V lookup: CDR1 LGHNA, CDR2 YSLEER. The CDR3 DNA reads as TGCGCCAGCAGCCAACAGCTACCGAGCGAGCAGTACTTC. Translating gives CASSQQLPSEQYF.

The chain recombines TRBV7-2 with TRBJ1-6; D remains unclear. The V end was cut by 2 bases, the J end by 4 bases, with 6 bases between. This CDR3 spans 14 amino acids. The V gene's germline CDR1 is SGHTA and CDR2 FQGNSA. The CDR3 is CASSLWGYNSPLHF. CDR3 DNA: TGTGCCAGCAGCTTATGGGGATATAATTCACCCCTCCACTTT.

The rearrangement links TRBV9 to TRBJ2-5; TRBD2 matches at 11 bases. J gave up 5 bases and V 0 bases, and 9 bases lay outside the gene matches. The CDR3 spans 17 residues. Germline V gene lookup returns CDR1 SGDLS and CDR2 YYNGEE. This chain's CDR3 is CASSVDPRTSGPETQYF. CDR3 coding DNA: TGTGCCAGCAGCGTAGATCCGCGGACTAGCGGGCCGGAGACCCAGTACTTC.

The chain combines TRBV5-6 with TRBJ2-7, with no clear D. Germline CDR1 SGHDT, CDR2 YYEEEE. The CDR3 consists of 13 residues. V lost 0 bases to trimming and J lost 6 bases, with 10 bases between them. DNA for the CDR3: TGTGCCAGCAGCTTGGTCCTCGGTGGCGAGCAGTACTTC. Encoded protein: CASSLVLGGEQYF.

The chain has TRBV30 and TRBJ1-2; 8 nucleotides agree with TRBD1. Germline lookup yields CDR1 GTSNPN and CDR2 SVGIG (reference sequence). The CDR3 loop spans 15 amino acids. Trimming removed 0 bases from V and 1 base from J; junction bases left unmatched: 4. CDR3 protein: CAWSVPGGNNYGYTF. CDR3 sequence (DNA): TGTGCCTGGAGTGTACCAGGGGGCAATAACTATGGCTACACCTTC.

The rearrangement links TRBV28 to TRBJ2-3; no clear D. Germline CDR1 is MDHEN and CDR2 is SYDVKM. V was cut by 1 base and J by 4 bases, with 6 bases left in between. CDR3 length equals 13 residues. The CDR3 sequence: CASSLLSSDTQYF. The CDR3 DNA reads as TGTGCCAGCAGTTTATTATCCTCAGATACGCAGTATTTT.

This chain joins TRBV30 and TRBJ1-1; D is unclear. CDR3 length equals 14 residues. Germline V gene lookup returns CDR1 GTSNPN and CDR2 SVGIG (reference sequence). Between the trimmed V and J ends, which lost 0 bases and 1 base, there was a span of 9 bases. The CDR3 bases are TGTGCCTGGAGTGTGAACGGGAGGAACACTGAAGCTTTCTTT. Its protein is CAWSVNGRNTEAFF.

The CDR3 region is CASSQAAGDEQFF. The DNA of the CDR3 is TGCGCCAGCAGCCAGGCAGCGGGAGACGAGCAGTTCTTC. The chain carries TRBV4-1 and TRBJ2-1, with TRBD2 identical over 8 bases. The CDR3 runs 13 residues. Trimming removed 3 bases from V and 10 bases from J; junction bases left unmatched: 5. The germline gives CDR1 MGHRA, CDR2 YSYEKL.

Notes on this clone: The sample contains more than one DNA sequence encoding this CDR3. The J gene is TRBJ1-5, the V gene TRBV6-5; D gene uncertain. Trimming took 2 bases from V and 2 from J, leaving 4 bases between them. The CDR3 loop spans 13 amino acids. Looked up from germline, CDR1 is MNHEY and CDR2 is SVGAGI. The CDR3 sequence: CASSYGGNQPQHF. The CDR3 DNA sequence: TGTGCCAGCAGTTACGGGGGCAATCAGCCCCAGCATTTT.

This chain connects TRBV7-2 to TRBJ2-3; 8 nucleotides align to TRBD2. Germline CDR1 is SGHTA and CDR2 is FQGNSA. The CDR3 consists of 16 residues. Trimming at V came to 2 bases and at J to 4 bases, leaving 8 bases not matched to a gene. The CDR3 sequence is CASSLSRGGPPDTQYF. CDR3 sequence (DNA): TGTGCCAGCAGCTTATCCCGGGGGGGCCCCCCAGATACGCAGTATTTT.

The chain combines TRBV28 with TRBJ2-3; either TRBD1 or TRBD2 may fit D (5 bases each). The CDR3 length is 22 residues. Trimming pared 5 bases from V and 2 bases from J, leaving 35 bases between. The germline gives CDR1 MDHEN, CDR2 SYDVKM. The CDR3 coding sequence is TGTGCCAGCAGTCGCGACCCCGTTTGGGGGACCAGCCCGGCTACCCACACAGATACGCAGTATTTT. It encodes CASSRDPVWGTSPATHTDTQYF.

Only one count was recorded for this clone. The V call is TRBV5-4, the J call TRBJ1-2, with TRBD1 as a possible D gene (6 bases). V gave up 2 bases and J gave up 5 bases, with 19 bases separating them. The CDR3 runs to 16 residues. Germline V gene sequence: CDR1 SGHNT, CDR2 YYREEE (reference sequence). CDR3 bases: TGTGCCAGCAGCTTACCAACCTCCGGGACATATTATGGCTACACCTTC. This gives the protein CASSLPTSGTYYGYTF.

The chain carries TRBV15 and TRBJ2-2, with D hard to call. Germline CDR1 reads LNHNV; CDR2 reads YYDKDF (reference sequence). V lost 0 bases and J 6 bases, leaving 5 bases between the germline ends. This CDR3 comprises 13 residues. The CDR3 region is CATSRDRAGELFF. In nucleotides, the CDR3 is TGTGCCACCAGCAGAGATCGGGCCGGGGAGCTGTTTTTT.

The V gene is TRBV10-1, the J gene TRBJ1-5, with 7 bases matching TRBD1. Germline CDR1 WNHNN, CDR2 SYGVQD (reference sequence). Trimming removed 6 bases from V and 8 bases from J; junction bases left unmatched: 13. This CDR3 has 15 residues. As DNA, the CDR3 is TGCGCCAGCAGGACAAAAACAGGGGAAATTAAGCCCCAGCATTTT. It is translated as CASRTKTGEIKPQHF.

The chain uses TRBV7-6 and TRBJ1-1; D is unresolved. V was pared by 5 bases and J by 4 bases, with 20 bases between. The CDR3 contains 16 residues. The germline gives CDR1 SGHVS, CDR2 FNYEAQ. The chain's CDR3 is CASSRLHPGVGTEAFF. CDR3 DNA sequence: TGTGCCAGCAGCAGACTTCACCCCGGGGTGGGCACTGAAGCTTTCTTT. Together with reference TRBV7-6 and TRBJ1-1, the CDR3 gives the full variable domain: GAGVSQSPRYKVTKRGQDVALRCDPISGHVSLYWYRQALGQGPEFLTYFNYEAQQDKSGLPNDRFSAERPEGSISTLTIQRTEQRDSAMYRCASSRLHPGVGTEAFFGQGTRLTVV.